A selection of T cell receptor beta chains follows, all from one sample in a study of CXCR3-negative and CXCR3-positive naive CD8 T cells. Using the 5' RACE reads, TCRdb records one entry per CDR3 protein without DNA. The table gives 5,500 to 6,000 distinct CDR3 sequences; the top ten clones make up less than 2.5% of it. The sequenced sample consisted of naive CXCR3+ CD8+ T cells from blood. Every receptor here comes from a human donor in good health. Some clones in this sample may be carry-over from other donors' samples. Both conserved end residues are part of each CDR3. The order of the fields is J gene, clone size, V gene, CDR3 protein. Size is stated for part of the rows, as once, few or many counts, or as a class when the clone is expanded.

j_gene: TRBJ2-7
abundance: .
v_gene: TRBV11-2
CDR3aa: CASSYRDRALDEQYF

j_gene: TRBJ2-3
abundance: medium-sized
v_gene: TRBV4-2
CDR3aa: CASSSTEAGEFGDTQYF

j_gene: TRBJ2-7
abundance: .
v_gene: TRBV4-1
CDR3aa: CASSQGAYYEQYF

j_gene: TRBJ1-5
abundance: .
v_gene: TRBV2
CDR3aa: CASRAGTANQPQHF

j_gene: TRBJ2-1
abundance: .
v_gene: TRBV6-5
CDR3aa: CASSWDTYNEQFF

j_gene: TRBJ2-7
abundance: medium-sized
v_gene: TRBV21-1
CDR3aa: CARPGQGFDEQYF

j_gene: TRBJ2-3
abundance: medium-sized
v_gene: TRBV29-1
CDR3aa: CSVPGGGTDTQYF

j_gene: TRBJ1-1
abundance: medium-sized
v_gene: TRBV29-1
CDR3aa: CSAADRDLNTEAFF

j_gene: TRBJ1-4
abundance: .
v_gene: TRBV6-6
CDR3aa: CASSYSQGGEKLFF

j_gene: TRBJ2-1
abundance: .
v_gene: TRBV29-1
CDR3aa: CSVGGLAGGNEQFF

j_gene: TRBJ2-1
abundance: .
v_gene: TRBV2
CDR3aa: CASSPSGGARNEQFF

j_gene: TRBJ1-5
abundance: .
v_gene: TRBV27
CDR3aa: CASSLWLDSNQPQHF

j_gene: TRBJ2-3
abundance: medium-sized
v_gene: TRBV29-1
CDR3aa: CSVVPGGTDTQYF

j_gene: TRBJ2-1
abundance: .
v_gene: TRBV29-1
CDR3aa: CSVEGRGAYNEQFF

j_gene: TRBJ2-7
abundance: .
v_gene: TRBV29-1
CDR3aa: CSVEGGSRYEQYF

j_gene: TRBJ2-7
abundance: .
v_gene: TRBV2
CDR3aa: CASRTRGSYEQYF

j_gene: TRBJ2-3
abundance: .
v_gene: TRBV4-1
CDR3aa: CASSQAFGTGQATDTQYF

j_gene: TRBJ1-1
abundance: medium-sized
v_gene: TRBV20-1
CDR3aa: CSAKTGSSNTEAFF

j_gene: TRBJ1-2
abundance: medium-sized
v_gene: TRBV4-2
CDR3aa: CASSPPSRGYTF

j_gene: TRBJ2-7
abundance: .
v_gene: TRBV20-1
CDR3aa: CSAFSGSSYEQYF

j_gene: TRBJ1-2
abundance: .
v_gene: TRBV7-9
CDR3aa: CASSELRRSYGYTF

j_gene: TRBJ1-5
abundance: .
v_gene: TRBV7-8
CDR3aa: CASSIYPDQPQHF

j_gene: TRBJ1-1
abundance: .
v_gene: TRBV29-1
CDR3aa: CSARDMNTEAFF

j_gene: TRBJ2-7
abundance: .
v_gene: TRBV20-1
CDR3aa: CSARGPSYEQYF

j_gene: TRBJ2-1
abundance: medium-sized
v_gene: TRBV28
CDR3aa: CASGTPGLAQYNEQFF

j_gene: TRBJ2-7
abundance: medium-sized
v_gene: TRBV4-3
CDR3aa: CASSSRTSSYEQYF

j_gene: TRBJ1-2
abundance: medium-sized
v_gene: TRBV12-3/TRBV12-4
CDR3aa: CASSPFSDNYGYTF

j_gene: TRBJ2-2
abundance: medium-sized
v_gene: TRBV29-1
CDR3aa: CSVVLTTGELFF

j_gene: TRBJ2-3
abundance: medium-sized
v_gene: TRBV5-1
CDR3aa: CASSGGTGVSDTQYF

j_gene: TRBJ2-2
abundance: .
v_gene: TRBV5-1
CDR3aa: CASTGNGELFF

j_gene: TRBJ2-3
abundance: medium-sized
v_gene: TRBV18
CDR3aa: CASSPQGHFTDTQYF

j_gene: TRBJ1-1
abundance: .
v_gene: TRBV20-1
CDR3aa: CSAAGGMNTEAFF

j_gene: TRBJ2-7
abundance: medium-sized
v_gene: TRBV18
CDR3aa: CASSPRDLAQGPYEQYF

j_gene: TRBJ1-1
abundance: .
v_gene: TRBV29-1
CDR3aa: CSVAGYTEAFF

j_gene: TRBJ2-7
abundance: medium-sized
v_gene: TRBV20-1
CDR3aa: CSARDFSTVHYEQYF

j_gene: TRBJ2-1
abundance: large
v_gene: TRBV21-1
CDR3aa: CASSAGTYNEEQFF

j_gene: TRBJ2-7
abundance: .
v_gene: TRBV4-2
CDR3aa: CASSRGGRAGYEQYF

j_gene: TRBJ1-1
abundance: medium-sized
v_gene: TRBV12-3/TRBV12-4
CDR3aa: CASTPGGVTEAFF

j_gene: TRBJ1-5
abundance: medium-sized
v_gene: TRBV20-1
CDR3aa: CSATEGSGNQPQHF

j_gene: TRBJ2-1
abundance: medium-sized
v_gene: TRBV9
CDR3aa: CASSFSGTSGDEQFF

j_gene: TRBJ2-5
abundance: .
v_gene: TRBV7-2
CDR3aa: CASSLVLGGETQYF

j_gene: TRBJ2-7
abundance: medium-sized
v_gene: TRBV4-1
CDR3aa: CASSPSYTYEQYF

j_gene: TRBJ1-1
abundance: .
v_gene: TRBV2
CDR3aa: CASSEESVNTEAFF

j_gene: TRBJ2-7
abundance: .
v_gene: TRBV29-1
CDR3aa: CSVAGGRSGEQYF

j_gene: TRBJ1-5
abundance: .
v_gene: TRBV2
CDR3aa: CASSEVGAGQPQHF

j_gene: TRBJ1-1
abundance: medium-sized
v_gene: TRBV28
CDR3aa: CASSPDRARTEAFF

j_gene: TRBJ2-3
abundance: medium-sized
v_gene: TRBV7-2
CDR3aa: CASSLSGGTDTQYF

j_gene: TRBJ1-6
abundance: .
v_gene: TRBV19
CDR3aa: CASSPGPYNSPLHF

j_gene: TRBJ1-3
abundance: medium-sized
v_gene: TRBV29-1
CDR3aa: CSVDTGDHSGNTIYF